These 13 T cell receptor beta chains originate from one sample sequenced in a study of metastatic and nonmetastatic thyroid tumors. Patients had received no treatment of any kind before thyroid surgery. Using MiXCR, TCRdb re-called clones from the PCR reads. The sample contains tens of thousands of clones, more than 25% of which appear only once. Material for sequencing was blood. The source is a male donor with papillary thyroid cancer or a benign thyroid nodule (not recorded which). Some clones in this sample may be carry-over from other donors' samples.

This clone was recorded many times. This chain uses TRBV2 with TRBJ1-1, with a possible D match to TRBD1 (5 bases). In germline, CDR1 is SNHLY, CDR2 FYNNEI. This CDR3 spans 15 amino acids. Trimming took 2 bases from V and 4 from J, leaving 14 bases between them. The CDR3 here is CASSEYSGVVTEAFF. CDR3 DNA: TGTGCCAGCAGTGAATATTCGGGGGTAGTCACTGAAGCTTTCTTT.

The chain carries TRBV13 and TRBJ2-3, with D unresolved. The CDR3 covers 15 residues. From germline, CDR1 is PRHDT and CDR2 FYEKMQ (reference sequence). V was trimmed by 4 bases and J by 1 base, leaving 12 bases between them. CDR3 DNA: TGTGCCAGCAGCTATTCCCTAAAGCGCACAGATACGCAGTATTTT. Translation: CASSYSLKRTDTQYF.

By sample fraction, this clone is medium-sized. The sample carries other DNA sequences with the same CDR3. The rearrangement joins TRBV6-2 or TRBV6-3 to TRBJ2-2; D gene uncertain. Germline V gene lookup returns CDR1 MNHEY and CDR2 SVGEGT. This CDR3 spans 13 amino acids. The ends were cut back, 8 bases at V and 1 base at J, with 8 bases in the middle. In DNA form, the CDR3 reads TGTGCCAGCGAGGACGAGAACACCGGGGAGCTGTTTTTT. Protein sequence: CASEDENTGELFF.

Remarks on this clone: A much larger clone is a single base away; this may be a read error. The V gene is TRBV29-1, the J gene TRBJ1-2; no definite D call. Trimming took off 3 bases at V and 4 bases at J, with 12 bases between the two ends. CDR1 is SQVTM and CDR2 is ANQGSEA in the germline V gene. The CDR3 has 13 residues. CDR3 in amino acids: CSVERRAGYGYTF. In DNA, the CDR3 is TGCAGCGTTGAGAGGAGGGCAGGCTATGGCTACACCTTC.

This clone has a count of ten or more. The chain recombines TRBV11-2 with TRBJ1-4; 8 nucleotides match TRBD1. Germline assignment: CDR1 SGHAT and CDR2 FQNNGV. After removal of 3 bases from V and 8 bases from J, the junction contained 5 bases not matched to a gene. The CDR3 is 14 amino acids. The CDR3 DNA follows: TGTGCCAGCAGCTTTCAGGGGGCGAGGGAAAAACTGTTTTTT. Its protein is CASSFQGAREKLFF.

This clone was seen a few times. One end of the junction varies from germline; a read error may be responsible. This chain uses TRBV19 with TRBJ2-1; D ambiguous. The CDR3 is 14 amino acids. From germline, CDR1 is LNHDA and CDR2 SQIVND (reference sequence). CDR3 nucleotides: TGTGCCAGTAGTTTAGAACTCTCCTACAATGAGCAGTTCTTC. It yields the protein CASSLELSYNEQFF. Variable domain in full (rest from reference TRBV19 and TRBJ2-1): DGGITQSPKYLFRKEGQNVTLSCEQNLNHDAMYWYRQDPGQGLRLIYYSQIVNDFQKGDIAEGYSVSREKKESFPLTVTSAQKNPTAFYLCASSLELSYNEQFFGPGTRLTVL.

This clone was counted ten times or more. The rearrangement uses TRBV12-3 or TRBV12-4 and TRBJ1-1; D perhaps matches TRBD1 (5 bases). The CDR3 is 15 residues long. V lost 1 base and J 0 bases, leaving 9 bases between the germline ends. CDR3 region: CASSLGWGMNTEAFF. CDR3 DNA: TGTGCCAGCAGTTTAGGATGGGGCATGAACACTGAAGCTTTCTTT.

The chain carries TRBV27 and TRBJ2-1; D possibly matches TRBD1 or TRBD2 (6 bases each). Germline V gene lookup returns CDR1 MNHEY and CDR2 SMNVEV (reference sequence). CDR3 size: 15 residues. CDR3 sequence: CASGPTRGAYNEQFF. The DNA of the CDR3 is TGTGCAAGCGGCCCCACTAGGGGGGCCTACAATGAGCAGTTCTTC.

This clone was seen repeatedly, ten times or more. The gene calls are TRBV7-9 and TRBJ2-7, with TRBD2 matching 10 bases. V lost 3 bases, J lost 4 bases, and 6 bases stayed unmatched. From germline, CDR1 is SEHNR and CDR2 FQNEAQ (reference sequence). The CDR3 is 15 residues long. The CDR3 here is CASSLVGLAVYEQYF. CDR3 DNA: TGTGCCAGCAGCTTGGTCGGACTAGCGGTTTACGAGCAGTACTTC.

The J gene is TRBJ1-1, the V gene TRBV7-8; no reliable D call. Trimming took off 3 bases at V and 1 base at J, with 9 bases between the two ends. CDR3 length equals 14 residues. The germline CDR1 and CDR2 sequences are SGHVS and FQNEAQ. The CDR3: CASSFQVRNTEAFF. For the CDR3, the DNA is TGTGCCAGCAGCTTCCAGGTCCGGAACACTGAAGCTTTCTTT.

This clone showed up many times. The gene calls are TRBV2 and TRBJ2-5; tentative D call: TRBD1 (5 bases). Deletions cut 7 bases from V and 0 bases from J, with 6 bases between. This CDR3 comprises 12 residues. Germline V CDR1 and CDR2: SNHLY, FYNNEI. The CDR3 region has the DNA TGTGCCAGCAAGGGGTACCAAGAGACCCAGTACTTC. Its translation is CASKGYQETQYF.

This clone showed up many times. This rearrangement joins TRBV6-2 or TRBV6-3 to TRBJ2-4; TRBD1 or TRBD2 may be the D gene (6 bases each). Germline V gene data show CDR1 as MNHEY and CDR2 as SVGEGT. CDR3 length: 19 residues. Trimming pared 1 base from V and 2 bases from J, leaving 21 bases between. CDR3 DNA sequence: TGTGCCAGCAGTTACTACGTCGCCTTCCGGGGGCTTACCAAAAACATTCAGTACTTC. It is translated as CASSYYVAFRGLTKNIQYF.

Ten or more counts support this clone. The chain is built from TRBV9 and TRBJ2-3; D remains ambiguous. This CDR3 has 14 amino acids. Deletions cut 4 bases from V and 2 bases from J, with 11 bases between. In germline, CDR1 is SGDLS, CDR2 YYNGEE. CDR3 bases: TGTGCCAGCAGCTCCCGACGCAACACAGATACGCAGTATTTT. Translated, it gives CASSSRRNTDTQYF.